Listed below are T cell receptor beta chains from one sample, sequenced in a study of blood T cell repertoires in COVID-19. Some clones are missing from TCRdb's copy, which holds only in-frame ones; the method was immunoSEQ multiplex PCR. The table lists some 270,000 clones, approximately 83% of them singletons. Sequenced input: PBMCs or T cells enriched from blood (not recorded which). The source is a woman aged 25 to 39 who had recovered from COVID-19. The CDR3 runs from the conserved cysteine through the conserved F or W. A D gene is named only where the DNA matches it firmly. Rows may omit the clone size; those that give it use once, few, many or a size class.

D gene: NA; V gene: TRBV10-2; clone size: NA; J gene: TRBJ2-2; CDR3 DNA: TGCGCCAGCAGTGTTTCGGGTAACACCGGGGAGCTGTTTTTT; CDR3 protein: CASSVSGNTGELFF
D gene: NA; V gene: TRBV27; clone size: NA; J gene: TRBJ1-6; CDR3 DNA: TGTGCCAGCAGTTTGTGGGGGAGGTTTGAAGTCCTCCACTTT; CDR3 protein: CASSLWGRFEVLHF
D gene: TRBD1; V gene: TRBV6-1; clone size: NA; J gene: TRBJ2-7; CDR3 DNA: TGTGCCAGCAGTGAGTACAGGGGACAAAACGAGCAGTACTTC; CDR3 protein: CASSEYRGQNEQYF
D gene: NA; V gene: TRBV9; clone size: NA; J gene: TRBJ1-2; CDR3 DNA: TGTGCCAGCAGCGAAGGGACATTCACCCTCCGCTATGGCTACACCTTC; CDR3 protein: CASSEGTFTLRYGYTF
D gene: NA; V gene: TRBV28; clone size: NA; J gene: TRBJ1-2; CDR3 DNA: TGTGCCAGCAGTTTAACGGGGGACTATGGCTACACCTTC; CDR3 protein: CASSLTGDYGYTF
D gene: TRBD2; V gene: TRBV4-1; clone size: NA; J gene: TRBJ2-7; CDR3 DNA: TGCGCCAGCAGCTCCCGGGGGGGGCGCGAGCAGTACTTC; CDR3 protein: CASSSRGGREQYF
D gene: TRBD1; V gene: TRBV5-1; clone size: once; J gene: TRBJ1-1; CDR3 DNA: TGCGCCAGCAGCAACCGGGACAGGGAGCCTGAAGCTTTCTTT; CDR3 protein: CASSNRDREPEAFF
D gene: TRBD1; V gene: TRBV28; clone size: NA; J gene: TRBJ2-3; CDR3 DNA: TGTGCCAGCAGTTCGCGGGACAGGGTAAGAACAGATACGCAGTATTTT; CDR3 protein: CASSSRDRVRTDTQYF
D gene: NA; V gene: TRBV10-3; clone size: NA; J gene: TRBJ2-3; CDR3 DNA: TGTGCCATCCGAGCTACAGGTTCTCATAGCACAGATACGCAGTATTTT; CDR3 protein: CAIRATGSHSTDTQYF
D gene: TRBD1; V gene: TRBV27; clone size: NA; J gene: TRBJ1-4; CDR3 DNA: TGTGCCAGCAGTACCGGGACAGGGGTTAGGAATGAAAAACTGTTTTTT; CDR3 protein: CASSTGTGVRNEKLFF
D gene: NA; V gene: TRBV19; clone size: NA; J gene: TRBJ1-1; CDR3 DNA: TGTGCCAGTAGTATAAAGGGGGACACTGAAGCTTTCTTT; CDR3 protein: CASSIKGDTEAFF
D gene: NA; V gene: TRBV19; clone size: NA; J gene: TRBJ1-2; CDR3 DNA: TGTGCCAGTAGTACGACAGTCTATGGCTACACCTTC; CDR3 protein: CASSTTVYGYTF
D gene: NA; V gene: TRBV4-2; clone size: NA; J gene: TRBJ2-7; CDR3 DNA: TGTGCCAGCAGCCAAGTCGACAATGGAGAGCAGTACTTC; CDR3 protein: CASSQVDNGEQYF
D gene: TRBD1; V gene: TRBV6-5; clone size: NA; J gene: TRBJ1-4; CDR3 DNA: TGTGCCAGCAGCTCCGGGACAGGGTCTGAAAAACTGTTTTTT; CDR3 protein: CASSSGTGSEKLFF
D gene: NA; V gene: TRBV18; clone size: NA; J gene: TRBJ2-1; CDR3 DNA: TGTGCCAGCTCACTCGCACAGGGTTCGGCCTACAATGAGCAGTTCTTC; CDR3 protein: CASSLAQGSAYNEQFF
D gene: TRBD1; V gene: TRBV7-9; clone size: NA; J gene: TRBJ1-4; CDR3 DNA: TGTGCCAGCAGCTTAGTTGCAGGGGGCAGACGACGAGAAAAACTGTTTTTT; CDR3 protein: CASSLVAGGRRREKLFF
D gene: NA; V gene: TRBV5-1; clone size: NA; J gene: TRBJ1-2; CDR3 DNA: TGCGCCAGCAGCCAAGAACAGGGAAACTATGGCTACACCTTC; CDR3 protein: CASSQEQGNYGYTF
D gene: NA; V gene: TRBV18; clone size: NA; J gene: TRBJ2-7; CDR3 DNA: TGTGCCAGCTCACCATCAACGGGACACGCCACCCACGATGATACCAACACACTGCTGGGTTGGCAGTACTTC; CDR3 protein: CASSPSTGHATHDDTNTLLGWQYF
D gene: NA; V gene: TRBV14; clone size: NA; J gene: TRBJ2-1; CDR3 DNA: TGTGCCAGCAGCCAGATTCTCGGGAGCCGAACAATTGAGCAGTTCTTC; CDR3 protein: CASSQILGSRTIEQFF
D gene: NA; V gene: TRBV28; clone size: NA; J gene: TRBJ1-1; CDR3 DNA: TGTGCCAGCAGTTTGCTTCGAAACACCAGGAACACTGAAGCTTTCTTT; CDR3 protein: CASSLLRNTRNTEAFF
D gene: TRBD2; V gene: TRBV6-5; clone size: NA; J gene: TRBJ2-1; CDR3 DNA: TGTGCCAGCACTCTTACTAGCGGGAATCCCAATGAGCAGTTCTTC; CDR3 protein: CASTLTSGNPNEQFF
D gene: NA; V gene: TRBV2; clone size: NA; J gene: TRBJ1-5; CDR3 DNA: TGTGCCAGCAGTGCCGGGTCAAATAGCAATCAGCCCCAGCATTTT; CDR3 protein: CASSAGSNSNQPQHF
D gene: NA; V gene: TRBV6-5; clone size: NA; J gene: TRBJ1-2; CDR3 DNA: TGTGCCAGCAGTTACTCCGGGTACTCTGGCTACACCTTC; CDR3 protein: CASSYSGYSGYTF
D gene: NA; V gene: TRBV28; clone size: NA; J gene: TRBJ1-6; CDR3 DNA: TGTGCCAGCAGTTTAGGTAACAGGGCCTCGGCCCTCCCCCTCCACTTT; CDR3 protein: CASSLGNRASALPLHF
D gene: TRBD2; V gene: TRBV7-2; clone size: NA; J gene: TRBJ2-7; CDR3 DNA: TGTGCCAGCAGCGCCAGCCTCCTAGCGGAGCTCTACGAGCAGTACTTC; CDR3 protein: CASSASLLAELYEQYF
D gene: TRBD1; V gene: TRBV6-5; clone size: NA; J gene: TRBJ2-2; CDR3 DNA: TGTGCCAGCAGTTACGGCGACAGGGACACCGGGGAGCTGTTTTTT; CDR3 protein: CASSYGDRDTGELFF
D gene: TRBD1; V gene: TRBV10-1; clone size: NA; J gene: TRBJ1-4; CDR3 DNA: TGCGCCAGCAGTAGAACAGGGGGCCGGCTGTTTTTT; CDR3 protein: CASSRTGGRLFF
D gene: TRBD2; V gene: TRBV20-1; clone size: NA; J gene: TRBJ2-3; CDR3 DNA: TGCAGTGCTAGTACGGGGGGTCTCACAGATACGCAGTATTTT; CDR3 protein: CSASTGGLTDTQYF
D gene: NA; V gene: TRBV19; clone size: NA; J gene: TRBJ1-2; CDR3 DNA: TGTGCCAGTAGCAGCTCGTCGGGGTTCGGCTACACCTTC; CDR3 protein: CASSSSSGFGYTF
D gene: NA; V gene: TRBV11-2; clone size: NA; J gene: TRBJ1-4; CDR3 DNA: TGTGCCAGCAGTAGGACTGTTAATGAAAAACTGTTTTTT; CDR3 protein: CASSRTVNEKLFF
D gene: TRBD1; V gene: TRBV7-3; clone size: NA; J gene: TRBJ1-1; CDR3 DNA: TGTGCCAGCAGCTTAGGTCTGTTCGGGACAGGGGTGAACACTGAAGCTTTCTTT; CDR3 protein: CASSLGLFGTGVNTEAFF
D gene: NA; V gene: TRBV11-2; clone size: NA; J gene: TRBJ2-1; CDR3 DNA: TGTGCCAGCAGCCGTCAGGTAGGTACAGGGACCTACAATGAGCAGTTCTTC; CDR3 protein: CASSRQVGTGTYNEQFF
D gene: TRBD2; V gene: TRBV7-2; clone size: few; J gene: TRBJ2-1; CDR3 DNA: TGTGCCAGCAGCTTAAGAGGCGGGAGACCCTACAATGAGCAGTTCTTC; CDR3 protein: CASSLRGGRPYNEQFF
D gene: TRBD1; V gene: TRBV5-4; clone size: NA; J gene: TRBJ1-5; CDR3 DNA: TGTGCCAGCAGCTTGGGCGCAGGGGGTGGCAATCAGCCCCAGCATTTT; CDR3 protein: CASSLGAGGGNQPQHF
D gene: TRBD2; V gene: TRBV13; clone size: NA; J gene: TRBJ2-1; CDR3 DNA: TGTGCCAGCAGCCGCGTTTCGGCGGGAGGGCTTAATGAGCAGTTCTTC; CDR3 protein: CASSRVSAGGLNEQFF
D gene: TRBD1; V gene: TRBV11-1; clone size: once; J gene: TRBJ2-7; CDR3 DNA: TGTGCCAGCAGCTTGGACAGGGCCTACGAGCAGTACTTC; CDR3 protein: CASSLDRAYEQYF
D gene: TRBD2; V gene: TRBV9; clone size: NA; J gene: TRBJ2-3; CDR3 DNA: TGTGCCGGACTAGCGGGGGGGCCCAACACAGATACGCAGTATTTT; CDR3 protein: CAGLAGGPNTDTQYF
D gene: NA; V gene: TRBV2; clone size: NA; J gene: TRBJ1-1; CDR3 DNA: TGTGCCAGCAGAGACCAAGGGGCAGCAACTGAAGCTTTCTTT; CDR3 protein: CASRDQGAATEAFF
D gene: TRBD2; V gene: TRBV25-1; clone size: NA; J gene: TRBJ2-3; CDR3 DNA: TGTGCCAGCAGTGAATCCGGACTAGCGGGATTCACAGATACGCAGTATTTT; CDR3 protein: CASSESGLAGFTDTQYF
D gene: TRBD1; V gene: TRBV28; clone size: few; J gene: TRBJ1-1; CDR3 DNA: TGTGCCAGCAGCCTTGACCTCGACAGGGGTGAAGCTTTCTTT; CDR3 protein: CASSLDLDRGEAFF
D gene: TRBD1; V gene: TRBV7-9; clone size: NA; J gene: TRBJ2-7; CDR3 DNA: TGTGCCAGCAGGGGCCCACAGGGGGACGAGCAGTACTTC; CDR3 protein: CASRGPQGDEQYF
D gene: NA; V gene: TRBV6-5; clone size: once; J gene: TRBJ1-2; CDR3 DNA: TGTGCCAGCAGTTACTCGGGCAGAACTAACTATGGCTACACCTTC; CDR3 protein: CASSYSGRTNYGYTF
D gene: NA; V gene: TRBV24-1; clone size: NA; J gene: TRBJ2-1; CDR3 DNA: TGTGCCACCAGTACCTGGGCCAATGAGCAGTTCTTC; CDR3 protein: CATSTWANEQFF
D gene: NA; V gene: TRBV18; clone size: NA; J gene: TRBJ1-3; CDR3 DNA: TGTGCCAGCTCACCGGGCGCGGGAGGAAACACCATATATTTT; CDR3 protein: CASSPGAGGNTIYF
D gene: TRBD1; V gene: TRBV3-1/TRBV3-2; clone size: few; J gene: TRBJ1-2; CDR3 DNA: TGTGCCAGCAGCCCGGACAGGCCTAACTATGGCTACACCTTC; CDR3 protein: CASSPDRPNYGYTF
D gene: TRBD1; V gene: TRBV19; clone size: NA; J gene: TRBJ1-2; CDR3 DNA: TGTGCCAGTAGTAGGACAGGGGGCGGCAGGTACGGCTACACCTTC; CDR3 protein: CASSRTGGGRYGYTF
D gene: TRBD2; V gene: TRBV7-6; clone size: NA; J gene: TRBJ2-1; CDR3 DNA: TGTGCCAGCAGCTTAGGTAGCGGGGGCTACAATGAGCAGTTCTTC; CDR3 protein: CASSLGSGGYNEQFF
D gene: NA; V gene: TRBV2; clone size: NA; J gene: TRBJ2-7; CDR3 DNA: TGTGCCAGCAGTGAGCAAGGGGCGAGCGACGAGCAGTACTTC; CDR3 protein: CASSEQGASDEQYF
D gene: TRBD1; V gene: TRBV6-5; clone size: NA; J gene: TRBJ1-2; CDR3 DNA: TGTGCCAGCAGTCACGGGACAGGGGATGGCTACACCTTC; CDR3 protein: CASSHGTGDGYTF
D gene: NA; V gene: TRBV27; clone size: few; J gene: TRBJ2-5; CDR3 DNA: TGTGCCAGCGGGGGGGCTTTGGGGGGGGTGGAGACCCAGTACTTC; CDR3 protein: CASGGALGGVETQYF
D gene: NA; V gene: TRBV10-1; clone size: NA; J gene: TRBJ1-2; CDR3 DNA: TGCGCCAGCAGTGACGCCGGGACTGGGTACACCTTC; CDR3 protein: CASSDAGTGYTF
D gene: NA; V gene: TRBV6-5; clone size: NA; J gene: TRBJ2-2; CDR3 DNA: TGTGCCAGCAGTTACAAGACAGGGAACACCGGGGAGCTGTTTTTT; CDR3 protein: CASSYKTGNTGELFF
D gene: TRBD2; V gene: TRBV28; clone size: NA; J gene: TRBJ2-1; CDR3 DNA: TGTGCCAGCAGTTCGGGCGGGGGGAAGTTCTTC; CDR3 protein: CASSSGGGKFF
D gene: TRBD1; V gene: TRBV12-3/TRBV12-4; clone size: NA; J gene: TRBJ1-1; CDR3 DNA: TGTGCCAGCAGATACAGGGGGAACACTGAAGCTTTCTTT; CDR3 protein: CASRYRGNTEAFF
D gene: NA; V gene: TRBV3-1/TRBV3-2; clone size: once; J gene: TRBJ2-5; CDR3 DNA: TGTGCCAGCAGCCTCCGCTCAGGCTGGGTAGAAGCGACCCAGTACTTC; CDR3 protein: CASSLRSGWVEATQYF
D gene: NA; V gene: TRBV28; clone size: once; J gene: TRBJ1-5; CDR3 DNA: TGTGCCAGCAGTTTAATTCATAGCAATCAGCCCCAGCATTTT; CDR3 protein: CASSLIHSNQPQHF
D gene: NA; V gene: TRBV18; clone size: NA; J gene: TRBJ2-7; CDR3 DNA: TGTGCCAGCTCACCACCGGGCGCACCCTCCAGCTCCTACGAGCAGTACTTC; CDR3 protein: CASSPPGAPSSSYEQYF
D gene: NA; V gene: TRBV7-7; clone size: once; J gene: TRBJ2-1; CDR3 DNA: TGTGCCAGCAGCTTAGTAGACAGGGACGGGGGTGAGCAGTTCTTC; CDR3 protein: CASSLVDRDGGEQFF
D gene: TRBD1; V gene: TRBV29-1; clone size: NA; J gene: TRBJ2-7; CDR3 DNA: TGCAGCGTCGGGACAGGGGCCTCCTACGAGCAGTACTTC; CDR3 protein: CSVGTGASYEQYF
D gene: NA; V gene: TRBV6-5; clone size: NA; J gene: TRBJ1-5; CDR3 DNA: TGTGCCAGCAGTCCAGACAGTAGCAATCAGCCCCAGCATTTT; CDR3 protein: CASSPDSSNQPQHF